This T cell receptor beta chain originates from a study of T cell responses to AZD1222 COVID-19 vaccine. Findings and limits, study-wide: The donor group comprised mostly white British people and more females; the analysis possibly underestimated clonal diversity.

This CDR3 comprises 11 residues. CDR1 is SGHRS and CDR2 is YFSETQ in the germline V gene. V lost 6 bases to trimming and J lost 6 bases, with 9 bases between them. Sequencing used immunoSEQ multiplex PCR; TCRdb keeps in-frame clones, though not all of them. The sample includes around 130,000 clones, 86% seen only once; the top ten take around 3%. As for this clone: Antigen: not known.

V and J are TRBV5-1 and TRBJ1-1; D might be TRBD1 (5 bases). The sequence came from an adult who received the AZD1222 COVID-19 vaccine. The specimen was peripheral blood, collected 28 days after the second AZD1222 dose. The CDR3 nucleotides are TGCGCCAGCAAGGTGGGGCCTGAAGCTTTCTTT. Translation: CASKVGPEAFF.